These T cell receptor beta chains were read from a single sample in a study of Ad26.COV2.S vaccination and SARS-CoV-2 variants. Sequenced by immunoSEQ multiplex PCR; TCRdb stores in-frame clones only, minus some. Counted here are about 330,000 clones, 75% to 90% occurring once; the ten biggest clones make up 4.5% to 5.5%. The sequenced sample was peripheral blood, obtained in a trial of Ad26.COV2.S vaccine versus placebo. Receptor source: a person aged 18-60 years who received the Ad26.COV2.S COVID-19 vaccine or a placebo. The CDR3 runs from the conserved cysteine through the conserved F or W. D genes are given only for firm matches. Size is stated for part of the rows, as once, few or many counts, or as a class when the clone is expanded.

TRBD2,NA,TRBJ2-5,TRBV30,CAWRTSGSETQYF,TGTGCCTGGAGGACTAGCGGGAGTGAGACCCAGTACTTC
NA,NA,TRBJ2-3,TRBV5-6,CASSRTNSEDTQYF,TGTGCCAGCAGCCGTACCAACTCAGAAGATACGCAGTATTTT
TRBD1,NA,TRBJ1-2,TRBV6-2/TRBV6-3,CASSYPGQGISRGYTF,TGTGCCAGCAGTTACCCAGGACAGGGAATATCGCGCGGCTACACCTTC
TRBD2,NA,TRBJ2-3,TRBV10-3,CAIDSGGDPDTQYF,TGTGCCATCGATTCGGGGGGGGACCCAGATACGCAGTATTTT
NA,few,TRBJ1-5,TRBV18,CASSPVGGQPQHF,TGTGCCAGCTCACCAGTCGGAGGTCAGCCCCAGCATTTT
NA,NA,TRBJ2-2,TRBV15,CATSRALVGLNGELFF,TGTGCCACCAGCAGAGCCTTGGTAGGATTAAACGGGGAGCTGTTTTTT
TRBD1,NA,TRBJ1-1,TRBV30,CAGTAMNTEAFF,TGTGCGGGGACAGCGATGAACACTGAAGCTTTCTTT
NA,NA,TRBJ2-1,TRBV7-2,CASSPRNSYNEQFF,TGTGCCAGCAGCCCCCGGAACTCCTACAATGAGCAGTTCTTC
TRBD1,NA,TRBJ1-1,TRBV4-1,CASSQEARLPPGGVEAFF,TGCGCCAGCAGCCAAGAGGCGAGGTTGCCCCCAGGGGGTGTTGAAGCTTTCTTT
TRBD2,NA,TRBJ2-1,TRBV27,CASSLRTKTSGRGSRNEQFF,TGTGCCAGCAGTTTACGGACCAAAACTAGCGGGAGGGGTTCTAGAAATGAGCAGTTCTTC
TRBD1,NA,TRBJ1-1,TRBV5-4,CASSLGVGQIGTEAFF,TGTGCCAGCAGCTTAGGCGTGGGACAGATAGGGACTGAAGCTTTCTTT
TRBD1,NA,TRBJ1-2,TRBV20-1,CSASHPPGQGTNNYGYTF,TGCAGTGCTAGTCACCCGCCGGGACAGGGAACGAATAACTATGGCTACACCTTC
NA,NA,TRBJ2-5,TRBV27,CASREYRDHQETQYF,TGTGCCAGCAGAGAATACCGGGACCACCAAGAGACCCAGTACTTC
NA,NA,TRBJ1-2,TRBV3-1/TRBV3-2,CASSRSLEGPYGYTF,TGTGCCAGCAGCCGGAGCCTGGAGGGCCCCTATGGCTACACCTTC
NA,NA,TRBJ2-5,TRBV18,CASSRVRTQYF,TGTGCCAGCTCACGGGTTCGGACCCAGTACTTC
NA,NA,TRBJ1-2,TRBV27,CASSLLNRVGYGYTF,TGTGCCAGCAGTTTATTAAACAGGGTCGGCTATGGCTACACCTTC
NA,NA,TRBJ1-4,TRBV6-5,CASRASLGPNEKLFF,TGTGCCAGCAGGGCTTCCTTGGGGCCTAATGAAAAACTGTTTTTT
NA,NA,TRBJ2-7,TRBV5-5,CASSPDGMTPYYEQYF,TGTGCCAGCAGCCCGGACGGAATGACCCCTTACTACGAGCAGTACTTC
NA,once,TRBJ1-1,TRBV28,CASSLLRPATEAFF,TGTGCCAGCAGTTTATTGCGGCCGGCTACTGAAGCTTTCTTT
TRBD1,NA,TRBJ1-1,TRBV7-2,CASSPGQGRRAFF,TGTGCCAGCAGCCCAGGACAGGGGAGGCGCGCTTTCTTT
TRBD1,NA,TRBJ2-2,TRBV28,CASIPGGQGEVGELFF,TGTGCCAGCATTCCGGGGGGACAGGGAGAGGTCGGGGAGCTGTTTTTT
NA,NA,TRBJ2-5,TRBV9,CASSVIPAGETQYF,TGTGCCAGCAGCGTAATCCCGGCAGGAGAGACCCAGTACTTC
TRBD1,NA,TRBJ1-6,TRBV4-1,CASSQGRGLGGSPLHF,TGCGCCAGCAGCCAAGGTAGGGGGCTTGGTGGTTCACCCCTCCACTTT
NA,NA,TRBJ2-2,TRBV5-6,CASSLYLSGLNTGELFF,TGTGCCAGCAGCTTGTACCTTAGCGGATTGAACACCGGGGAGCTGTTTTTT
NA,NA,TRBJ2-1,TRBV7-6,CASSSLRGPYNEQFF,TGTGCCAGCAGCTCCCTCCGGGGGCCATACAATGAGCAGTTCTTC
TRBD1,NA,TRBJ2-5,TRBV27,CASSHTGAETQYF,TGTGCCAGCAGTCATACAGGGGCGGAGACCCAGTACTTC
NA,NA,TRBJ1-1,TRBV11-2,CASSLAVGVVTEAFF,TGTGCCAGCAGCTTAGCAGTTGGGGTAGTAACTGAAGCTTTCTTT
TRBD1,NA,TRBJ2-1,TRBV5-1,CASSLGTGTYNEQFF,TGCGCCAGCAGCTTAGGGACAGGGACCTACAATGAGCAGTTCTTC
NA,NA,TRBJ1-4,TRBV5-1,CASSPGGSNEKLFF,TGCGCCAGCAGCCCCGGAGGGAGTAATGAAAAACTGTTTTTT
NA,once,TRBJ1-6,TRBV6-5,CASSWAEEDSPLHF,TGTGCCAGCAGTTGGGCGGAAGAGGATTCACCCCTCCACTTT
TRBD1,NA,TRBJ2-4,TRBV5-1,CASSGGQGAAKNIQYF,TGCGCCAGCAGCGGAGGACAGGGGGCTGCCAAAAACATTCAGTACTTC
NA,NA,TRBJ1-1,TRBV29-1,CSARDRNQFEAFF,TGCAGCGCACGGGACCGCAATCAGTTTGAAGCTTTCTTT
NA,few,TRBJ2-2,TRBV5-4,CASSLAINTGELFF,TGTGCCAGCAGCTTGGCAATTAACACCGGGGAGCTGTTTTTT
NA,few,TRBJ2-5,TRBV20-1,CSASPGETQYF,TGCAGTGCTAGTCCAGGGGAGACCCAGTACTTC
TRBD1,NA,TRBJ2-3,TRBV20-1,CSASRDRYTDTQYF,TGCAGTGCTAGTAGGGACAGGTACACAGATACGCAGTATTTT
NA,once,TRBJ1-1,TRBV6-5,CASTTRRNTEAFF,TGTGCCAGCACCACGCGTCGGAACACTGAAGCTTTCTTT
NA,NA,TRBJ1-5,TRBV9,CASSVFTNQPQHF,TGTGCCAGCAGCGTATTTACCAATCAGCCCCAGCATTTT
NA,NA,TRBJ2-2,TRBV11-3,CASSLGRVTGELFF,TGTGCCAGCAGCTTAGGCAGGGTAACCGGGGAGCTGTTTTTT
NA,once,TRBJ2-2,TRBV10-1,CASSESRTGELFF,TGCGCCAGCAGTGAGTCCCGGACCGGGGAGCTGTTTTTT
TRBD2,once,TRBJ2-5,TRBV4-3,CASSQEIGTKETQYF,TGCGCCAGCAGCCAAGAGATCGGGACTAAAGAGACCCAGTACTTC
NA,few,TRBJ1-6,TRBV19,CASSWMLRGDSPLHF,TGTGCCAGTAGTTGGATGTTAAGGGGGGATTCACCCCTCCACTTT
TRBD2,NA,TRBJ2-5,TRBV28,CASSLGRVETQYF,TGTGCCAGCAGTTTAGGGAGGGTAGAGACCCAGTACTTC
TRBD1,NA,TRBJ1-5,TRBV2,CASSPGTGNQPQHF,TGTGCCAGCAGCCCCGGGACAGGGAATCAGCCCCAGCATTTT
NA,NA,TRBJ1-2,TRBV3-1/TRBV3-2,CASSLSTENYGYTF,TGTGCCAGCAGCCTAAGCACCGAGAACTATGGCTACACCTTC
NA,NA,TRBJ2-7,TRBV27,CASSSIDYEQYF,TGTGCCAGCAGTTCGATCGACTACGAGCAGTACTTC
TRBD1,once,TRBJ2-1,TRBV12-5,CASGLANRDRVKFF,TGTGCTAGTGGTTTGGCTAACCGGGACAGGGTTAAATTCTTC
TRBD2,NA,TRBJ2-2,TRBV29-1,CSVIEAGGPGELFF,TGCAGCGTAATTGAAGCGGGAGGGCCCGGGGAGCTGTTTTTT
NA,NA,TRBJ2-1,TRBV7-9,CASSLGGEGPNEQFF,TGTGCCAGCAGCTTGGGGGGAGAGGGGCCCAATGAGCAGTTCTTC
TRBD2,NA,TRBJ2-3,TRBV6-2/TRBV6-3,CASSLGTLGGMDTQYF,TGTGCCAGCAGCCTCGGGACGCTCGGGGGGATGGATACGCAGTATTTT
TRBD2,few,TRBJ2-7,TRBV11-2,CASSPPGGIGEQYF,TGTGCCAGCAGCCCCCCCGGGGGGATCGGCGAGCAGTACTTC
NA,NA,TRBJ2-5,TRBV5-8,CASSPQETQYF,TGTGCCAGCAGCCCCCAAGAGACCCAGTACTTC
NA,NA,TRBJ1-2,TRBV4-3,CASSQVFSGAYGYTF,TGCGCCAGCAGCCAGGTCTTTTCGGGAGCCTATGGCTACACCTTC
NA,NA,TRBJ2-1,TRBV12-5,CASGLPFQFF,TGTGCTAGTGGTCTCCCCTTTCAGTTCTTC
TRBD1,NA,TRBJ1-4,TRBV28,CASSQRRDRKKLFF,TGTGCCAGCAGCCAACGTAGGGACAGGAAAAAACTGTTTTTT
TRBD2,NA,TRBJ2-7,TRBV6-2/TRBV6-3,CASSYLSGGYEQYF,TGTGCCAGCAGTTACCTCAGCGGGGGCTACGAGCAGTACTTC
NA,NA,TRBJ1-2,TRBV27,CASSSTAIYGYTF,TGTGCCAGCAGTTCGACAGCGATCTATGGCTACACCTTC
TRBD1,NA,TRBJ1-1,TRBV29-1,CSGSTGLNTEAFF,TGCAGCGGTTCGACAGGGTTGAACACTGAAGCTTTCTTT
NA,NA,TRBJ1-5,TRBV28,CASSTLGSNQPQHF,TGTGCCAGCAGTACGTTAGGCAGCAATCAGCCCCAGCATTTT
TRBD2,NA,TRBJ2-2,TRBV5-1,CASSRTSGPNTGELFF,TGCGCCAGCAGTCGTACTAGCGGGCCTAACACCGGGGAGCTGTTTTTT
TRBD1,NA,TRBJ1-2,TRBV3-1/TRBV3-2,CASLWRPTGKYGYTF,TGTGCCAGCTTATGGCGCCCGACAGGGAAGTATGGCTACACCTTC